The clone carrying this T cell receptor beta chain was detected many times. Its antigen is unidentified. Samples had at least 7 million PBMCs isolated from them. A second PCR, run for roughly 7 to 12 cycles, used a sample-barcoded 5' primer plus a J-beta primer mix. In TCRdb, the 5' RACE reads were re-called with MiXCR into one record per CDR3 protein. The sample yields some 1.5 million distinct CDR3 sequences, approximately 39% seen once. The data belong to a study of blood T cells in healthy people across ages. Whole-study findings and limits: When set beside aged donors, long-lived donors presented more naive CD4+ cells and higher diversity. Measured against age, TCR beta diversity per million T cells decreased in a roughly linear manner.

V lost 4 bases and J lost 4, with 4 bases in between. Germline V lookup: CDR1 SQVTM, CDR2 ANQGSEA. The CDR3 has 10 amino acids. The source material was blood. This chain links TRBV29-1 with TRBJ2-5; D not certain. The sequence was collected from a woman aged 18-35 years in good health. Written as DNA, the CDR3 is TGCAGCGTTGGCGGAGAGACCCAGTACTTC. Protein: CSVGGETQYF.